The present entry profiles one TCR beta chain with its context. No antigen is known for it. Repertoires were generated with immunoSEQ multiplex PCR, while TCRdb's copy carries only in-frame clones and drops some. The top ten clones hold around 2% of a sample with over 65,000 clones, 80% to 90% of them seen once. The sample belongs to a study of OX40 agonist ivuxolimab in advanced cancers. On the study more broadly: The patients' treatment was ivuxolimab, an agonistic anti-OX40 (CD134) antibody. Prior anti-PD-1, anti-PD-L1 or anti-CTLA-4 therapy did not bar entry, and roughly 40% had some. Broader study findings: Certain nonresponders additionally had low normalized T-cell clonal expansion.

Sequenced material: CD4+ or CD8+ T cells sorted from blood, taken in a trial of the OX40 agonist ivuxolimab. This TCR derives from an adult with an advanced solid tumor such as melanoma, head and neck, liver or kidney cancer.

CDR3 in DNA: TGCGCCAGCAGCTTGGCGGCAGGGGCTGGGGCCAACGTCCTGACTTTC. It encodes CASSLAAGAGANVLTF. The chain links TRBV5-1 to TRBJ2-6; tentatively, D is TRBD1 (6 bases). The ends were cut back, 0 bases at V and 2 bases at J, with 9 bases in the middle. Looked up from germline, CDR1 is SGHRS and CDR2 is YFSETQ. This CDR3 has 16 amino acids.